This entry features one T cell receptor beta chain sequence. Its antigen is not identified. From germline, CDR1 is SGHTA and CDR2 FQGTGA. V dropped 3 bases and J dropped 6 bases, with 12 bases sitting between them. The length of the CDR3 is 14 residues. Locally advanced or metastatic urothelial carcinoma was diagnosed in the patients. This sample stems from a study of PD-L1 blockade in urothelial cancer. Study in general: Reported median T cell count for blood samples was roughly 150,000.

Broader study findings: Below-median pretreatment blood TCR clonality was associated with improved progression-free and overall survival.

Repertoires were generated with immunoSEQ multiplex PCR, while TCRdb's copy carries only in-frame clones and drops some. The profile shows over 20,000 clones, approximately 86% of them singletons. The sequence was collected from a man in his 60s with urothelial cancer. V is TRBV7-3 and J is TRBJ2-1; D might be TRBD2 (7 bases). This material consisted of PBMCs, taken around atezolizumab (anti-PD-L1) treatment. The CDR3 loop reads CASSLGGLINEQFF. DNA for the CDR3: TGTGCCAGCAGCTTGGGGGGGCTTATCAATGAGCAGTTCTTC.